This entry concerns a single T cell receptor beta chain. Its antigen is not known. The data stem from a study of monozygotic twins with inflammatory bowel disease. Study outcomes and limitations: Lower sharing of clonotypes with other individuals was seen in IBD patients than in healthy twins. This was most marked in patients showing signs of disease activity. TCRbeta inverse Simpson diversity was decreased in IBD patients versus healthy co-twins. Ultimately, a single strong signal or clonotype associated with IBD was not supported.

The CDR3 consists of 15 residues. TCRdb re-called the 5' RACE reads, yielding one record per CDR3 amino acid sequence without DNA. Recorded for this sample: 300,000 to 400,000 distinct CDR3 sequences. The receptor's source is a human donor with ulcerative colitis or Crohn's disease, or a healthy co-twin of an affected twin (not recorded which). This chain uses TRBV12-3 or TRBV12-4 with TRBJ1-5; no DNA is available, so the TRBD1 call from TCRdb remains unchecked. Material: blood. The chain's CDR3 is CASSTQGAINQPQHF.